The present T cell receptor beta chain was sequenced within a study of blood T cell repertoires in COVID-19. The protocol was immunoSEQ multiplex PCR, while the TCRdb copy is restricted to in-frame clones and leaves out a portion. This sample has under 130,000 clones, with about 90% found just once. Trimming at V came to 0 bases and at J to 4 bases, leaving 4 bases not matched to a gene. The CDR3 length is 16 residues. CDR1 is SGHRS and CDR2 is YFSETQ in the germline V gene. The receptor's source is a human donor in a cohort sampled during active COVID-19. The sample was peripheral blood. The chain carries TRBV5-1 and TRBJ2-2; 9 bases line up with TRBD2. DNA for the CDR3: TGCGCCAGCAGCTTGGCCGGGACTAGCCCCACCGGGGAGCTGTTTTTT. Translated, it gives CASSLAGTSPTGELFF.